This entry is about one T cell receptor (beta chain). Its specificity is not known. The data are from a study of Ad26.COV2.S vaccination and SARS-CoV-2 variants. Study-level background: The authors gave Ad26.COV2.S intramuscularly, either once or twice 56 days apart. Broader study findings: The placebo group had lower spike-specific TCR breadth than the vaccine recipients did.

Clones were read by immunoSEQ multiplex PCR, and TCRdb kept only the in-frame ones, dropping some. Seen here are about 350,000 clones, about 89% observed once, and the top ten hold about 4.6%. Between the trimmed V and J ends, which lost 3 bases and 1 base, there was a span of 10 bases. Per the germline V gene, CDR1 is SGHRS and CDR2 is YFSETQ. CDR3 length: 15 amino acids. Specified treatment: some 20 received Ad26.COV2.S at low or high dose, single or two shots; roughly five received placebo; per-sample allocation not given. Specimens were obtained on day 63 following the first vaccine or placebo injection.

This specimen was peripheral blood, taken in a trial of Ad26.COV2.S vaccine versus placebo. This sequence originates from a person between 18 and 60 years old who received the Ad26.COV2.S COVID-19 vaccine or a placebo. The chain links TRBV5-1 to TRBJ2-2, with D possibly TRBD2 on 6 matching bases. CDR3 protein: CASSWDSGNTGELFF. Here the CDR3 DNA reads TGCGCCAGCAGCTGGGACTCGGGGAACACCGGGGAGCTGTTTTTT.